The clone carrying this TCR beta chain was seen ten or more times. What it recognizes is unknown. With 0 bases removed from V and 2 bases from J, the gap between germline ends came to 8 bases. The germline V gene encodes CDR1 SGDLS and CDR2 YYNGEE. The CDR3 totals 15 residues. Two time points each involved a draw of about 6 milliliters of peripheral blood. This entry comes from a study of prognosis after radiotherapy for stage I lung cancer. Study information: Whereas about a dozen patients had adenocarcinoma, squamous cell carcinoma was the tumor in 6 or 7. Post-radiotherapy, distant metastases were observed in a few patients (median around seven months), whereas no significant progression was observed in about 15.

Genomic DNA served as the source from which two-round multiplex PCR generated TCR beta CDR3 amplicons. TRBV and TRBJ genes each had their own specific primers in first-round PCR. Via MiXCR, TCRdb re-called the multiplex PCR reads, giving one row per CDR3 protein. The sample lists roughly 30,000 distinct CDR3 sequences, 40% to 60% occurring once. Study-wide points: It was in patients who developed distant metastases that Shannon entropy after stereotactic body radiation therapy was lower.

Sequences were derived from PBMCs, sampled before or after stereotactic body radiation therapy (not recorded which). The chain joins TRBV9 to TRBJ2-2; no clear D. This receptor was identified in a donor aged 50 or older with non-small cell lung cancer. This CDR3 reads CASSVELLNTGELFF. The CDR3, as DNA: TGTGCCAGCAGCGTAGAACTCCTAAACACCGGGGAGCTGTTTTTT.